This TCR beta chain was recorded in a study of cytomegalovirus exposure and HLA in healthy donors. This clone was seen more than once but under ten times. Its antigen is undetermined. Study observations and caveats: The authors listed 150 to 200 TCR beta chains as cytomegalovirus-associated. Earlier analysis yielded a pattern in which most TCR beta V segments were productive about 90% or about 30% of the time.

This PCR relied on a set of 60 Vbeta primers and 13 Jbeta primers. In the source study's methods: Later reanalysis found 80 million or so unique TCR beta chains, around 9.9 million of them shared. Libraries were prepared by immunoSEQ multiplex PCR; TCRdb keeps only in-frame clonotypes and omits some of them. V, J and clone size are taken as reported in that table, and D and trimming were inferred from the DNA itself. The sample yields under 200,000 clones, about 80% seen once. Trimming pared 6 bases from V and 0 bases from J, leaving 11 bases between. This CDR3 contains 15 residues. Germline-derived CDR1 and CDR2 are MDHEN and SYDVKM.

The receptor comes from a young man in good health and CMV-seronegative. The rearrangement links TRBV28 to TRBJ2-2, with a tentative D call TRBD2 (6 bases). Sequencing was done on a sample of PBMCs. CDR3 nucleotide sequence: TGTGCCAGCAGGGAAGGCGGGGCGAACACCGGGGAGCTGTTTTTT. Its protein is CASREGGANTGELFF.